This T cell receptor (beta chain) comes out of a study of beta chain features in type 1 diabetes. The study reverse transcribed the entire isolated RNA, so it sequenced expressed TCRB transcripts. Only in-frame clones appear in the TCRdb table, and some are missing; sequencing was by immunoSEQ multiplex PCR. This table has 160,000 or so clones, roughly 9% appearing once. Study-level findings and limits: The cDNA sequencing approach could over-represent high-TCR-expressing cells. Shorter TCRB CDR3s, moderately but significantly so, marked every one of the four CD4+ subsets in Type 1 diabetes patients.

The ends lost 5 bases at V and 0 bases at J; junction bases unmatched: 2. Germline V gives CDR1 SGHVS, CDR2 FNYEAQ. The CDR3 contains 14 residues. CD4+ naive, central memory, regulatory and stem cell-like memory cells were sorted via CD45RO/CCR7/CD25/CD127/CD95/CD27. This clone came up a few times. What it recognizes is unknown. The specimen was central memory CD4+ T cells from blood. The gene calls are TRBV7-6 and TRBJ2-7; the match to TRBD1 covers 9 bases. The sequence derives from a young woman with type 1 diabetes. CDR3 in DNA: TGTGCCAGCAGCAAGACAGGGGGCTCCTACGAGCAGTACTTC. This encodes CASSKTGGSYEQYF.